The 8 T cell receptor beta chains presented below share a single source sample, sequenced in a study of T cell responses to AZD1222 COVID-19 vaccine. Generated by immunoSEQ multiplex PCR, the TCRdb table keeps only in-frame clones and is missing some. Of around 120,000 clones detected, approximately 85% appear once; the ten largest clones hold around 6.2%. The material sequenced was peripheral blood, taken on day 0 of AZD1222 vaccination. Source of these receptors: an adult in good health.

This chain connects TRBV7-2 to TRBJ1-2; TRBD1 is a possible D gene (5 bases). The V end lost 1 base, the J end lost 4 bases, and 13 bases lay between the germline ends. This CDR3 region has 15 residues. Per the germline V gene, CDR1 is SGHTA and CDR2 is FQGNSA. The CDR3 here is CASSLGVGGSYGYTF. The CDR3 DNA sequence: TGTGCCAGCAGCTTAGGCGTGGGGGGATCCTATGGCTACACCTTC.

The CDR3 DNA sequence: TGTGCCTGGAGTGTCCCACCGGGGGGCACTGAAGCTTTCTTT. It codes for CAWSVPPGGTEAFF. The chain links TRBV30 to TRBJ1-1, with D perhaps TRBD1 (5 bases). Looked up from germline, CDR1 is GTSNPN and CDR2 is SVGIG (reference sequence). CDR3 length equals 14 residues. Between the trimmed V and J ends, which lost 0 bases and 4 bases, there was a span of 12 bases.

The chain combines TRBV30 with TRBJ2-5; 9 bases align to TRBD2. The V gene's germline CDR1 is GTSNPN and CDR2 SVGIG (reference sequence). Trimming at V came to 0 bases and at J to 5 bases, leaving 4 bases not matched to a gene. This CDR3 is 14 amino acids long. Written as DNA, the CDR3 is TGTGCCTGGAGTGTAAGCGGGGGGCGGGAGACCCAGTACTTC. Protein: CAWSVSGGRETQYF.

The chain has TRBV25-1 and TRBJ1-4, with D perhaps TRBD1 (6 bases). The ends were cut back, 3 bases at V and 8 bases at J, with 16 bases in the middle. This CDR3 has 15 residues. Germline V gives CDR1 MGHDK, CDR2 SYGVNS. The CDR3 DNA reads TGTGCCAGCAGTGATCAACAGGGCCACGGGGAAAAACTGTTTTTT. It encodes CASSDQQGHGEKLFF.

The rearrangement uses TRBV29-1 and TRBJ2-2, with D possibly being TRBD1 (5 bases). Trimming removed 7 bases at V and 6 bases at J, with 18 bases between. The CDR3 totals 14 residues. The germline V gene has CDR1 SQVTM and CDR2 ANQGSEA. DNA for the CDR3: TGCAGCGCCGGATCCCAGGGTAGTTCCGGGGAGCTGTTTTTT. Residues: CSAGSQGSSGELFF.

CDR3 in amino acids: CASSPSTPYEQYF. The CDR3 region has the DNA TGTGCCAGCAGCCCCTCCACACCCTACGAGCAGTACTTC. V usage is TRBV11-3 and J usage is TRBJ2-7, with D uncertain. Trimming stripped 5 bases from V and 2 bases from J, with 10 bases between. Germline lookup yields CDR1 SGHNT and CDR2 YENEEA. CDR3 length equals 13 residues.

This chain uses TRBV11-2 with TRBJ1-4; 7 nucleotides align to TRBD1. J gave up 2 bases and V 0 bases, and 3 bases lay outside the gene matches. This CDR3 contains 16 residues. CDR1 and CDR2 (germline): SGHAT, FQNNGV. The CDR3 DNA sequence: TGTGCCAGCAGCTTAGATCTAGGGGGCACTAATGAAAAACTGTTTTTT. Translation gives CASSLDLGGTNEKLFF.

The genes are TRBV29-1 and TRBJ1-1, with no clear D. Per germline, CDR1 SQVTM and CDR2 ANQGSEA. The germline V and J ends were trimmed by 4 bases and 5 bases, with 14 bases remaining between them. This CDR3 has 13 amino acids. In DNA, the CDR3 is TGCAGCGTTGTCTCGTACTCCGATACTGAAGCTTTCTTT. Its protein product is CSVVSYSDTEAFF.